Reported below is one T cell receptor (beta chain). Its antigen is not known. The data are from a study of T cell responses to AZD1222 COVID-19 vaccine. Study-level points and caveats: Vaccine-related CD4 TCRs covered spike, predominating at 160-218 and 743-854.

The protocol was immunoSEQ multiplex PCR, while the TCRdb copy is restricted to in-frame clones and leaves out a portion. The sample shows about 83,000 clones, 85% to 95% of them seen only once. CDR1 MNHNS and CDR2 SASEGT come from the germline V gene. The CDR3 extends over 15 amino acids. Trimming left V 0 bases short and J 0 bases short, with 6 bases between. The chain uses TRBV6-1 and TRBJ1-3; D uncertain. The receptor was derived from an adult who received the AZD1222 COVID-19 vaccine. Sequencing used peripheral blood, obtained 28 days after the second AZD1222 dose. The DNA for the CDR3 is TGTGCCAGCAGTGAAGCCCTCTCCTCTGGAAACACCATATATTTT. Amino acid sequence: CASSEALSSGNTIYF.